The clone carrying this T cell receptor (beta chain) appeared many times. The data are from a study of blood T cell repertoires in COVID-19. Study overall: The United States, Italy and Spain were the sources of the acute and convalescent COVID-19 samples.

Per the original methods: Amplification of reference gene primers was used by the study to estimate nucleated cell counts. The protocol was immunoSEQ multiplex PCR, while the TCRdb copy is restricted to in-frame clones and leaves out a portion. That table is the source of V, J and clone size, and D and trimming were worked out from the DNA. The data show about 250,000 clones, 83% seen once. Grouping used clinical history reported by participants in a survey and questionnaire. Exposed participants came across a COVID-19 case within 2 weeks before study entry. The CDR3 is 17 residues long. V gave up 4 bases and J gave up 4 bases, with 17 bases separating them. Germline V CDR1 and CDR2: MGHRA, YSYEKL.

This chain uses TRBV4-1 with TRBJ2-6; possibly TRBD2 for D (5 bases). This receptor was identified in a woman aged 35 to 49 who had been exposed to COVID-19. The sequencing input was PBMCs or T cells enriched from blood (not recorded which). The CDR3, as DNA: TGCGCCAGCAGCCCGGCGTGGAGGACCTCCGGGGCCAACGTCCTGACTTTC. Translation: CASSPAWRTSGANVLTF.